This T cell receptor (beta chain) was sequenced during a study of CD8+CD57+ T cells in acquired aplastic anemia. Study in general: Sorted CD4+ and CD8+ cells gave an average of roughly 3.2 ug of DNA.

CDR1 and CDR2 from the germline V gene are MNHNS and SASEGT. V dropped 7 bases and J dropped 7 bases, with 8 bases sitting between them. The CDR3 is 12 residues long. The study, taken as a whole, reports: Researchers reported that CD8+ Simpson's diversity was not significantly different in patients versus controls.

Patients picked for sequencing had shown CD8+CD57+ cell expansion detected by flow cytometry. As a group, the patients uniformly had severe acquired aplastic anemia. This clonotype was seen ten or more times. Antigen unknown. Genomic DNA provided the template from which TCR beta VDJ and CDR3 profiles were obtained. Each CDR3 protein gets one entry after TCRdb re-called the reads with MiXCR. The sample consists of approximately 470,000 distinct CDR3 sequences, about a third of them appearing once. The rearrangement joins TRBV6-1 to TRBJ1-6, with D hard to call. The sample was sorted CD4+, CD8+, or CD8+CD57+ T cells (not recorded which) from PBMCs. This receptor was taken from a human donor with aplastic anemia. The CDR3 region has the DNA TGTGCCAGCAACGCGGGGAATTCACCCCTCCACTTT. This translates into CASNAGNSPLHF.